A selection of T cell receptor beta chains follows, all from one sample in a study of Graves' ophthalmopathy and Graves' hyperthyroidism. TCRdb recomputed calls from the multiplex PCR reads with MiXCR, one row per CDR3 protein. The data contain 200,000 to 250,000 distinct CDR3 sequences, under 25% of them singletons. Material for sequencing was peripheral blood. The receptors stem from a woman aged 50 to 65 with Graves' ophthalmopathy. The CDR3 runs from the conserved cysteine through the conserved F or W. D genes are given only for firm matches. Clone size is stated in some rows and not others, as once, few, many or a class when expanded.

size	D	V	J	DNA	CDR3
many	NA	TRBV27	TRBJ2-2	TGTGCCAGCAGTGCCCAGGGAGTCGGCGGGGAGCTGTTTTTT	CASSAQGVGGELFF
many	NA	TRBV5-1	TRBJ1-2	TGCGCCAGCAGCTTCATGTTACAGAACGGAGACTATGGCTACACCTTC	CASSFMLQNGDYGYTF
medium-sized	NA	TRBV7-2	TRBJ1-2	TGTGCCAGCAGCTTAGGCCAGACCGGTGGCTACACCTTC	CASSLGQTGGYTF
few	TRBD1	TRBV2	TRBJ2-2	TGTGCCAGCAAACAGGGGGCCGGGGAGCTGTTTTTT	CASKQGAGELFF
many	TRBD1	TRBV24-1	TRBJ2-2	TGTGCCACCAGTGGAACAGGGGCCGTTGACCCTACCGGGGAGCTGTTTTTT	CATSGTGAVDPTGELFF
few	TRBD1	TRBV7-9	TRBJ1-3	TGTGCCAGCAGATCTCGACAGGGGGCTGACACCATATATTTT	CASRSRQGADTIYF
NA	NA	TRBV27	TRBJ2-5	TGTGCCAGCAGTTTGCCCGGGGAAGGCGAGACCCAGTACTTC	CASSLPGEGETQYF
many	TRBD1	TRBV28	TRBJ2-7	TGTGCCAGCAGTTCCCTTCCGGGACAGGGAGCCTACGAGCAGTACTTC	CASSSLPGQGAYEQYF
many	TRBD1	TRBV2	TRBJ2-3	TGTGCCAGCAGTGAAAGGGGGCGAAGCGCAGATACGCAGTATTTT	CASSERGRSADTQYF
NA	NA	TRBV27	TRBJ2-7	TGTGCCAGCAGTATACACAGGGTCAGCGAGCAGTACTTC	CASSIHRVSEQYF
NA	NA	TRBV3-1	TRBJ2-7	TGTGCCAGCAGCCAAGCCGGACTAAACTCCTACGAGCAGTACTTC	CASSQAGLNSYEQYF
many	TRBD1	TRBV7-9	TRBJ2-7	TGTGCCAGCACCCTCACCGGGGCAGGGGGCTACGAGCAGTACTTC	CASTLTGAGGYEQYF
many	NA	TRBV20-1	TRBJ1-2	TGCAGCACCCAAGCCGGGACGCGACATGGCTACACCTTC	CSTQAGTRHGYTF
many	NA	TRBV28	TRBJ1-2	TGTGCCAGCAGTGTCCACACCGGGGACTATGGCTACACCTTC	CASSVHTGDYGYTF
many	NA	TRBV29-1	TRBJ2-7	TGCAGCGTTGGAGGGGGATACGAGCAGTACTTC	CSVGGGYEQYF
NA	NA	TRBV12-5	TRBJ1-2	TGTGCTAGTGGTTTGGGGGAGGATCGTCGCTACACCTTC	CASGLGEDRRYTF
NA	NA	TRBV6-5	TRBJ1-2	TGTGCCAGCAGTTACTTAGGAAACTATGGCTACACCTTC	CASSYLGNYGYTF
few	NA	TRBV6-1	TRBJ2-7	TGTGCCAGCAGTGAAAATTCGTTAGGGGCTAACTCCTACGAGCAGTACTTC	CASSENSLGANSYEQYF
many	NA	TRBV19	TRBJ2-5	TGTGCCAGTAGTCCCAATGGGTGGACCCAGTACTTC	CASSPNGWTQYF
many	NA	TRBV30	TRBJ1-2	TGTGCCTGGAGTGGGACAGCGTTAAACTATGGCTACACCTTC	CAWSGTALNYGYTF
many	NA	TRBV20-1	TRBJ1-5	TGCAGTGCTGGGGGGACGCTAAGCAATCAGCCCCAGCATTTT	CSAGGTLSNQPQHF
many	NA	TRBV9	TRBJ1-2	TGTGCCAGCAGCGTTGACTTAAATCTGAACTATGGCTACACCTTC	CASSVDLNLNYGYTF
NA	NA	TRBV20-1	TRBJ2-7	TGCAGTGCTACCTATCGGGAGCAGTACTTC	CSATYREQYF
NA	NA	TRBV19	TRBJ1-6	TGTGCCACTAGAAGTGGGGAAGGATTTTTACCCCTCCACTTT	CATRSGEGFLPLHF
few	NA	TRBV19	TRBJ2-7	TGTGCCAGTAGTTACGCTTTGGGAGAAGCCTACGAGCAGTACTTC	CASSYALGEAYEQYF
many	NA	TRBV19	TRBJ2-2	TGTGCCAGTAGTATAGATTGGGCCGGGGAGCTGTTTTTT	CASSIDWAGELFF
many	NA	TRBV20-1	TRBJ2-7	TGCAGTGCTAGAGATCAAGAGGGTCGGGCCTACGAGCAGTACTTC	CSARDQEGRAYEQYF
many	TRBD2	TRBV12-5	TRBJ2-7	TGTGCTAGTGGTTTGGTACTAGCGGTCGCTTACGAGCAGTACTTC	CASGLVLAVAYEQYF
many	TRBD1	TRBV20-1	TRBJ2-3	TGCAGTGCTTCAGGACAGGGAGGCGATACGCAGTATTTT	CSASGQGGDTQYF
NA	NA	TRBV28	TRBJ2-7	TGTGCCAGCAGTCAGCGGTACTCCTACGAGCAGTACTTC	CASSQRYSYEQYF
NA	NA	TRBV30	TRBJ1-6	TGTGCCTGGAGCGGAACCAGCTATAATTCACCCCTCCACTTT	CAWSGTSYNSPLHF
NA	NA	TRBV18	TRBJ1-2	TGTGCCAGCTCACCACCTCAGGGCCAGGGCCCTAACTATGGCTACACCTTC	CASSPPQGQGPNYGYTF
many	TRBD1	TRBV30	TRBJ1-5	TGTGCCTGGGCCTTCAGGAACAGGGGGCGTCAGCCCCAGCATTTT	CAWAFRNRGRQPQHF
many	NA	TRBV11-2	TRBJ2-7	TGTGCCAGCAGCCCCCTCTCACAAAAGCGCTACGAGCAGTACTTC	CASSPLSQKRYEQYF
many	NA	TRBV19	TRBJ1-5	TGTGCCAGTAGCCTGGGGTCGTTCGGTCAGCCCCAGCATTTT	CASSLGSFGQPQHF
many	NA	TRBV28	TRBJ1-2	TGTGCCAGCAGATCCAGGGGTGGCTACACCTTC	CASRSRGGYTF
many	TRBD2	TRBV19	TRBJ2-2	TGTGCCAGTAGAACCGCGGGAGAGGGGACCGGGGAGCTGTTTTTT	CASRTAGEGTGELFF
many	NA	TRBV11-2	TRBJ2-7	TGTGCCAGCAGCTTTTCTCGGGGATACGAGCAGTACTTC	CASSFSRGYEQYF
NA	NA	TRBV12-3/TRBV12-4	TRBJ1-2	TGTGCCAGCGGGTCGACAGGACTCTATGGCTACACCTTC	CASGSTGLYGYTF
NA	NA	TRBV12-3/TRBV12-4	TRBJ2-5	TGTGCCAGCAGTTCCCCTCTCGGGACCCAGTACTTC	CASSSPLGTQYF
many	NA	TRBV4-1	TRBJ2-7	TGCGCCAGCAGCGACACATCCGAGCAGTACTTC	CASSDTSEQYF